These T cell receptor beta chains were read from a single sample in a study of blood T cell repertoires in COVID-19. The method was immunoSEQ multiplex PCR; TCRdb's version includes in-frame clones alone and lacks a portion of them. The data contain about 190,000 clones, approximately 80% of them seen just once; the ten biggest clones take up around 11%. Sequencing input: peripheral blood. These receptors all stem from a woman aged 45-59 years with acute or convalescent COVID-19. The CDR3 runs from the conserved cysteine through the conserved F or W. A D gene is named only where the DNA matches it firmly. Clone size is not always given. Where it is, it says once, few, many or a class for expanded clones.

j_call v_call clone_size d_call cdr3_nt cdr3_aa
TRBJ2-7 TRBV4-3 once . . CASSQDSSGRGYEQYF
TRBJ2-3 TRBV9 . TRBD2 TGTGCCAGCAGCGTACTAGCGGGAGGGCCGGGGACAGATACGCAGTATTTT CASSVLAGGPGTDTQYF
TRBJ2-7 TRBV30 . TRBD2 TGTGCCTGGAGTGGAGGACTAGCGATTTACGAGCAGTACTTC CAWSGGLAIYEQYF
TRBJ1-4 TRBV18 . . TGTGCCAGCTCACGCGGAGCTACTAATGAAAAACTGTTTTTT CASSRGATNEKLFF
TRBJ1-6 TRBV7-2 . TRBD1 TGTGCCAGCAGCCAGGACAGGGCCTCACCCCTCCACTTT CASSQDRASPLHF
TRBJ2-1 TRBV9 . . TGTGCCAGCAGCGTACGGAGCTCCTACAATGAGCAGTTCTTC CASSVRSSYNEQFF
TRBJ1-4 TRBV7-9 . . TGTGCCAGCAGCTTATCTCAGGGAGGTGAAAAACTGTTTTTT CASSLSQGGEKLFF
TRBJ2-7 TRBV6-5 . TRBD1 TGTGCCAGCAGCGACAGGGGACCCCCCTACGAGCAGTACTTC CASSDRGPPYEQYF
TRBJ2-1 TRBV9 few . TGTGCCAGCAGCTCCCGGGACTTTTACAATGAGCAGTTCTTC CASSSRDFYNEQFF
TRBJ1-5 TRBV10-3 . . TGTGCCATCAGTGAGTCGAGAATCCAGCCCCAGCATTTT CAISESRIQPQHF
TRBJ1-4 TRBV6-2/TRBV6-3 few . TGTGCCAGCAGTTACCACAACCAGAATGAAAAACTGTTTTTT CASSYHNQNEKLFF
TRBJ2-5 TRBV27 . . TGTGCCAGCAGTTTATCAGGAGGAGAGACCCAGTACTTC CASSLSGGETQYF
TRBJ1-4 TRBV24-1 . TRBD1 TGTGCCACCAGTGCCGGACAGGGGAACGAAAAACTGTTTTTT CATSAGQGNEKLFF
TRBJ2-3 TRBV28 . . TGTGCCAGCAGCCCACCGAATAGACAGGGACTTACGCAGTATTTT CASSPPNRQGLTQYF
TRBJ2-3 TRBV7-2 . . TGTGCCAGCAGCCCCAGGACACTCGATACGCAGTATTTT CASSPRTLDTQYF
TRBJ2-2 TRBV18 . . TGTGCCAGCTCACCGGACATAACCCCCGGGGAGCTGTTTTTT CASSPDITPGELFF
TRBJ1-5 TRBV7-2 . . TGTGCCAGCAGCTTTTCCTTCAATCAGCCCCAGCATTTT CASSFSFNQPQHF
TRBJ1-6 TRBV30 . TRBD1 TGTGCCTGGAGTGCGGGACAGACCAATTCACCCCTCCACTTT CAWSAGQTNSPLHF
TRBJ1-4 TRBV10-3 . . TGTGCCATCAGTAACAGGGACAATGAAAAACTGTTTTTT CAISNRDNEKLFF
TRBJ2-2 TRBV28 many TRBD1 TGTGCCAGCAGCCCAACCGCAGGGGGCGCGGTCGGGGAGCTGTTTTTT CASSPTAGGAVGELFF
TRBJ1-4 TRBV30 . TRBD1 TGTGCCTTACTTGACAGGGGGCGGAAAGAAAAACTGTTTTTT CALLDRGRKEKLFF
TRBJ1-1 TRBV5-1 . . TGCGCCAGCCATTTGGACAGCCGGAACACTGAAGCTTTCTTT CASHLDSRNTEAFF
TRBJ2-7 TRBV27 . . TGTGCCAGCAGTCCCCCCCCAGGGGACCCCTACGAGCAGTACTTC CASSPPPGDPYEQYF
TRBJ1-3 TRBV7-8 . . TGTGCCAGCAGCTTAGCGCAGGGGCAGGGTCCTAAATATTTT CASSLAQGQGPKYF
TRBJ2-7 TRBV27 . TRBD2 TGTGCCAGCAGTCAGACCGGGACTAGCAGCGGCGAGCAGTACTTC CASSQTGTSSGEQYF
TRBJ2-2 TRBV5-1 . TRBD1 TGCGCCAGCAGCGATCAACAGGGGTACACCGGGGAGCTGTTTTTT CASSDQQGYTGELFF
TRBJ2-3 TRBV2 . TRBD1 TGTGCCAGCCCCTCGGACAGGGTTGACACGCAGTATTTT CASPSDRVDTQYF
TRBJ1-4 TRBV5-1 few . TGCGCCAGCCGTGCCTCAGGTACGGCTAATGAAAAACTGTTTTTT CASRASGTANEKLFF
TRBJ1-1 TRBV5-1 . TRBD1 TGCGCCAGCAGCTTCCCTAGGGACAGCCAGAACACTGAAGCTTTCTTT CASSFPRDSQNTEAFF
TRBJ1-1 TRBV18 . . TGTGCCAGCTCAACGACTGGCGGGGGTACCGGGGGAGAAGCTTTCTTT CASSTTGGGTGGEAFF
TRBJ2-7 TRBV27 once TRBD1 TGTGCCAGCAGTTTCCTGACAGGGGGGGGAGAGCAGTACTTC CASSFLTGGGEQYF
TRBJ2-3 TRBV5-1 few TRBD2 TGCGCCAGCAGCTCCTCCGGGGGGAGCACAGATACGCAGTATTTT CASSSSGGSTDTQYF
TRBJ1-3 TRBV21-1 once . TGTGCCAGCAACAGGGGCTCTGGAAACACCATATATTTT CASNRGSGNTIYF
TRBJ2-1 TRBV7-8 . TRBD2 TGTGCCAGCAGCCTAGCGGAGCGGGTGGATAATGAGCAGTTCTTC CASSLAERVDNEQFF
TRBJ1-4 TRBV5-4 few . TGTGCCAGCAGCTACCACGCGGGCTCAGAAAAACTGTTTTTT CASSYHAGSEKLFF
TRBJ2-5 TRBV5-1 few . TGCGCCAGCAGCTTGCAGGGCAGGCAGGGATCCTTACAAGAGACCCAGTACTTC CASSLQGRQGSLQETQYF
TRBJ2-1 TRBV5-1 . TRBD1 TGCGCCAGCAGCTTGCCCGGGACAGGGGGCCACAATGAGCAGTTCTTC CASSLPGTGGHNEQFF
TRBJ1-1 TRBV5-8 . . TGTGCCAGCAGCTGGGGAGACACGAACACTGAAGCTTTCTTT CASSWGDTNTEAFF
TRBJ1-5 TRBV19 . . TGTGCCAGTAGTATACATCGGACAGCGACGGATCAGCCCCAGCATTTT CASSIHRTATDQPQHF
TRBJ2-2 TRBV10-2 . TRBD1 TGCGCCAGCAGAGGACAGGGGGTTGGCGGGGAGCTGTTTTTT CASRGQGVGGELFF
TRBJ1-2 TRBV30 few TRBD1 TGTGCCTGGAGTGTACCGAGGGGACAGCCGCCAGGCTATGGCTACACCTTC CAWSVPRGQPPGYGYTF
TRBJ2-7 TRBV5-1 . . TGCGCCAGCAGCTTGCTGCCGGAGTACGAGCAGTACTTC CASSLLPEYEQYF
TRBJ2-7 TRBV10-2 few . TGCGCCAGCAGTGCCTTGGCCGAGCAGTACTTC CASSALAEQYF
TRBJ2-7 TRBV11-2 few . TGTGCCAGCAGCTTTCAGGACAGCGTCGACTACGAGCAGTACTTC CASSFQDSVDYEQYF
TRBJ2-7 TRBV2 . . TGTGCCAGCAGTGACTCGCCGTGGGAGACCTTGGAGCAGTACTTC CASSDSPWETLEQYF
TRBJ1-5 TRBV5-5 once . TGTGCCAGCAGCTTCGAGACAGGCACCAATCAGCCCCAGCATTTT CASSFETGTNQPQHF
TRBJ2-1 TRBV5-1 . TRBD2 TGCGCCAGCAGCGCGGGACTAGCGGGAGTTAGTGAGCAGTTCTTC CASSAGLAGVSEQFF
TRBJ2-7 TRBV19 once TRBD1 TGTGCCAGTAGTTCGGGACAGGGTGGCTACGAGCAGTACTTC CASSSGQGGYEQYF
TRBJ2-3 TRBV6-5 . . TGTGCCAGCAGATATACTCTAGCGCTGACAGATACGCAGTATTTT CASRYTLALTDTQYF
TRBJ2-7 TRBV25-1 . . TGTGCCAGTCGGAGGGGGCTCATCTACGAGCAGTACTTC CASRRGLIYEQYF
TRBJ2-7 TRBV9 . . TGTGCCAGCAGCCCAGATGTGCAGGGCTACGAGCAGTACTTC CASSPDVQGYEQYF
TRBJ2-2 TRBV7-2 . TRBD2 TGTGCCAGCAGCTTCGCCAAGACAGCGGGGACCGGGGAGCTGTTTTTT CASSFAKTAGTGELFF
TRBJ2-2 TRBV7-9 . TRBD2 TGTGCCAGCAGCAAGCTTTTGACTAGCGGGAACACCGGGGAGCTGTTTTTT CASSKLLTSGNTGELFF